The clone carrying this TCR beta chain has more than one count but fewer than ten. The antigen is not known. The data belong to a study of cytomegalovirus exposure and HLA in healthy donors. Study-wide background: Genetic ancestry analysis placed approximately 78% of the 410 or so donors that were genotyped in the Caucasian-associated cluster.

The PCR contained 60 Vbeta and 13 Jbeta primers. Clones were sequenced by immunoSEQ multiplex PCR, and TCRdb holds only the in-frame ones, with some missing. The sample has 95,000 to 150,000 clones; about 84% are singletons. Findings and limits, study-wide: Published work reported that the classifier diagnosed cytomegalovirus status with high specificity and sensitivity. V- and J-gene trimming in TCR beta was tied to a missense DCLRE1C variant by an analysis performed later.

The germline V gene has CDR1 MNHEY and CDR2 SVGAGI. The V and J ends lost 0 bases and 3 bases respectively, with 2 bases between them. The CDR3 totals 12 residues. This sequence was found in a middle-aged man in good health and CMV-seronegative. Input material: PBMCs. The V call is TRBV6-5, the J call TRBJ2-5, with no clear D. CDR3 in DNA: TGTGCCAGCAGTTACTCCAAAGAGACCCAGTACTTC. Translated: CASSYSKETQYF.